A single sample is the source of the 27 T cell receptor beta chains below, sequenced in a study of cytomegalovirus exposure and HLA in healthy donors. The PCR contained 60 Vbeta and 13 Jbeta primers. Using immunoSEQ multiplex PCR, the repertoire was profiled, and TCRdb retains in-frame clones only, with some absent. Altogether more than 110,000 clones are present, roughly 9.8% being singletons, with the ten largest covering under 2%. The source material was PBMCs. The receptors shown here come from a man in his forties or fifties in good health and CMV-seronegative.

This clone has a handful of counts. The gene calls are TRBV7-2 and TRBJ2-1; 8 bases are shared with TRBD1. V shed 7 bases and J 7 bases; nucleotides not matched to a gene: 9. Germline CDR1 and CDR2: SGHTA and FQGNSA. This CDR3 spans 14 amino acids. The CDR3 nucleotides are TGTGCCAGCAAAGGGCAGGGGGCGATAAATGAGCAGTTCTTC. Translating it yields CASKGQGAINEQFF.

The V and J genes are TRBV2 and TRBJ1-3; possible D gene TRBD1, 6 bases. The CDR3 is 12 amino acids. Germline loops: CDR1 SNHLY, CDR2 FYNNEI. In DNA, the CDR3 is TGTGGAGGGGGGGGGACTGGAAACACCATATATTTT. Translated, it gives CGGGGTGNTIYF. The complete variable domain, with remaining parts taken from reference TRBV2 and TRBJ1-3, reads EPEVTQTPSHQVTQMGQEVILRCVPISNHLYFYWYRQILGQKVEFLVSFYNNEISEKSEIFDDQFSVERPDGSNFTLKIRSTKLEDSAMYFCGGGGTGNTIYFGEGSWLTVV.

This clone was picked up a small number of times. The V call is TRBV6-5, the J call TRBJ2-3; 7 nucleotides match TRBD2. Trimming took 5 bases from V and 1 from J; bases not matched to a gene: 6. Germline V gives CDR1 MNHEY, CDR2 SVGAGI. CDR3 size: 15 residues. Here the CDR3 DNA reads TGTGCCAGCAGTCCGGGGCTAGCGGGCACAGATACGCAGTATTTT. It translates to CASSPGLAGTDTQYF.

This clone came up a few times. This chain links TRBV7-3 with TRBJ1-1; D unclear. This CDR3 comprises 18 residues. CDR1 is SGHTA and CDR2 is FQGTGA in the germline V gene. Trimming shortened V by 1 base and J by 3 bases, and 21 bases separated the two germline ends. CDR3 in DNA: TGTGCCAGCAGCTTAAGGCCCGCGGGTGGCTTCCTAGACACTGAAGCTTTCTTT. It encodes CASSLRPAGGFLDTEAFF.

Only a few counts were recorded for this clone. The sample has other DNA sequences that encode this CDR3 too. The chain has TRBV30 and TRBJ1-4, with TRBD1 matching over 10 bases. The length of the CDR3 is 14 residues. After removal of 0 bases from V and 6 bases from J, the junction contained 1 base not matched to a gene. Germline CDR1 GTSNPN, CDR2 SVGIG (reference sequence). CDR3 sequence (DNA): TGTGCCTGGAGTGTGGGGACAGGGGATGAAAAACTGTTTTTT. Its translation: CAWSVGTGDEKLFF.

This clone was counted only a few times. This chain links TRBV7-8 with TRBJ2-5; D is perhaps TRBD1 (5 bases). The CDR3 spans 15 residues. Germline V gives CDR1 SGHVS, CDR2 FQNEAQ. The V and J ends lost 5 bases and 1 base respectively, with 14 bases between them. Written as DNA, the CDR3 is TGTGCCAGCAGCCAAAAACAGGTCGGCCAAGAGACCCAGTACTTC. Protein sequence: CASSQKQVGQETQYF.

The chain recombines TRBV12-5 with TRBJ2-2; TRBD1 matches 7 bases. V lost 3 bases and J lost 5; bases outside the gene matches: 9. The germline V gene has CDR1 LGHNT and CDR2 FRNRAP. The length of the CDR3 is 16 residues. The CDR3 sequence is CASGLEGAPRTGELFF. Here the CDR3 DNA reads TGTGCTAGTGGTTTAGAGGGGGCCCCGAGGACCGGGGAGCTGTTTTTT.

There are a few counts of this clone. The chain recombines TRBV19 with TRBJ1-1; 7 nucleotides align to TRBD1. Per the germline V gene, CDR1 is LNHDA and CDR2 is SQIVND (reference sequence). The CDR3 runs to 15 residues. The junction had 7 bases not matched to a gene; V was cut back by 2 bases and J by 4 bases. CDR3 coding DNA: TGTGCCAGTAGTATAACTACAGGGGTTGGCACTGAAGCTTTCTTT. Its translation: CASSITTGVGTEAFF.

This clone was detected only a few times. The rearrangement joins TRBV9 to TRBJ2-5, with unresolved D. The CDR3 length is 16 residues. Germline values: CDR1 SGDLS, CDR2 YYNGEE. Trimming removed 0 bases at V and 2 bases at J, with 14 bases between. CDR3 region: CASSVAPRIPQETQYF. As DNA, the CDR3 is TGTGCCAGCAGCGTAGCTCCTAGGATCCCACAAGAGACCCAGTACTTC.

This clone came up a few times. The chain employs TRBV6-1 and TRBJ2-4; no clear D. Trimming stripped 1 base from V and 0 bases from J, with 10 bases between. The V gene's germline CDR1 is MNHNS and CDR2 SASEGT. This CDR3 has 16 amino acids. CDR3 protein: CASSEDYGIAKNIQYF. The CDR3, as DNA: TGTGCCAGCAGTGAAGATTATGGCATAGCCAAAAACATTCAGTACTTC.

This clone has a count of ten or more. Within the sample, other DNA sequences also encode this same CDR3. V usage is TRBV11-2 and J usage is TRBJ2-7; the D is unclear. This CDR3 region has 11 residues. Germline loops: CDR1 SGHAT, CDR2 FQNNGV. The V and J ends lost 5 bases and 4 bases respectively, with 6 bases between them. The CDR3 spells CASSRSYEQYF. The CDR3 DNA reads TGTGCCAGCAGCCGTTCTTACGAGCAGTACTTC.

The chain uses TRBV5-1 and TRBJ1-5; maybe TRBD1 (5 bases). V was cut by 3 bases and J by 0 bases, with 10 bases left in between. Germline V gene sequence: CDR1 SGHRS, CDR2 YFSETQ. The CDR3 has 15 residues. The CDR3 is CASSSEGDSNQPQHF. CDR3 bases: TGCGCCAGCAGCTCCGAAGGGGATAGCAATCAGCCCCAGCATTTT.

This clone showed up just a few times. The V gene is TRBV19, the J gene TRBJ1-3, with 10 bases lining up with TRBD1. CDR3 length equals 13 residues. V lost 6 bases, J lost 8 bases, and 4 bases stayed unmatched. CDR1 is LNHDA and CDR2 is SQIVND in the germline V gene (reference sequence). CDR3 nucleotide sequence: TGTGCCAGTAGCCAGGGGACAGGGGACACCATATATTTT. Translated, it gives CASSQGTGDTIYF.

The V gene is TRBV5-1, the J gene TRBJ2-1; 9 bases line up with TRBD2. Germline CDR1 reads SGHRS; CDR2 reads YFSETQ. V shed 1 base and J 6 bases; nucleotides not matched to a gene: 5. This CDR3 spans 15 amino acids. The CDR3 DNA reads TGCGCCAGCAGCTTGAGACTAGCGGACTTCAATGAGCAGTTCTTC. Protein sequence: CASSLRLADFNEQFF.

V and J are TRBV21-1 and TRBJ2-5; the DNA was not used to check the table's D call, TRBD1. The last part of the DNA fits TRBJ2-7 better; the J call may be wrong. TRBV21-1 is assigned pseudogene status. The CDR3 sequence is 17 residues long. The CDR3 bases are TGTGCCAGCAGCAAAGAAGATTGGGACAGGGCCTCCTACGAGCAGTACTTC. It specifies CASSKEDWDRASYEQYF.

The genes are TRBV5-1 and TRBJ1-6; 9 nucleotides match TRBD1. The length of the CDR3 is 14 residues. Trimming removed 0 bases from V and 9 bases from J; junction bases left unmatched: 1. CDR1 and CDR2 (germline): SGHRS, YFSETQ. The CDR3 is CASSLGGQGSPLHF. In nucleotides, the CDR3 is TGCGCCAGCAGCTTGGGGGGACAGGGTTCACCCCTCCACTTT.

This clone has more than one count but fewer than ten. The gene calls are TRBV18 and TRBJ1-4; 8 bases match TRBD1. CDR3 size: 13 residues. With V trimmed by 3 bases and J by 6 bases, 0 bases remained unmatched. Germline CDR1 KGHSH, CDR2 LQKENI. The CDR3 sequence: CASSPTGDEKLFF. Here the CDR3 DNA reads TGTGCCAGCTCACCGACAGGGGATGAAAAACTGTTTTTT.

The chain has TRBV18 and TRBJ2-7, with a weak D call TRBD1 (5 bases). Germline-derived CDR1 and CDR2 are KGHSH and LQKENI. V was shortened by 2 bases and J by 3 bases, with 8 bases between the two germline ends. The CDR3 consists of 13 residues. The CDR3 nucleotides are TGTGCCAGCTCACCAGGCAGGGTCTACGAGCAGTACTTC. This gives the protein CASSPGRVYEQYF. Filled out from reference TRBV18 and TRBJ2-7, the complete variable domain reads NAGVMQNPRHLVRRRGQEARLRCSPMKGHSHVYWYRQLPEEGLKFMVYLQKENIIDESGMPKERFSAEFPKEGPSILRIQQVVRGDSAAYFCASSPGRVYEQYFGPGTRLTVT.

There are a few counts of this clone. The chain is built from TRBV6-6 and TRBJ2-2; D possibly corresponds to TRBD1 (6 bases). Per the germline V gene, CDR1 is MNHNY and CDR2 is SVGAGI (reference sequence). The CDR3 covers 13 residues. V gave up 6 bases and J gave up 6 bases, with 11 bases separating them. In DNA form, the CDR3 reads TGTGCCAGCAGACCCGGACAGCCCGGGGAGCTGTTTTTT. As protein: CASRPGQPGELFF.

This clone has a handful of counts. The V call is TRBV5-4, the J call TRBJ2-1; TRBD2 agrees at 8 bases. The CDR3 consists of 15 residues. With V trimmed by 0 bases and J by 4 bases, 3 bases remained unmatched. The V gene's germline CDR1 is SGHNT and CDR2 YYREEE (reference sequence). The CDR3 DNA reads as TGTGCCAGCAGCTTGGGTAGCGGGGTGTACAATGAGCAGTTCTTC. Residues: CASSLGSGVYNEQFF.

The chain has TRBV2 and TRBJ2-3, with 9 positions matching TRBD2. This CDR3 has 15 amino acids. The V segment lost 4 bases and the J segment 2 bases; nucleotides outside the gene matches: 4. Looked up from germline, CDR1 is SNHLY and CDR2 is FYNNEI. The DNA for the CDR3 is TGTGCCAGCAGTGTGGCGGGAGGGAACACAGATACGCAGTATTTT. Translation gives CASSVAGGNTDTQYF.

J is TRBJ1-1 and V is TRBV10-3, with 10 bases matching TRBD1. The trim removed 0 bases at V and 11 bases at J, leaving 6 bases unmatched. The CDR3 sequence is 14 residues long. CDR1 ENHRY and CDR2 SYGVKD come from the germline V gene. The CDR3 coding sequence is TGTGCCATCAGTGAGTCGCGACAGGGGGCGCCGGCTTTCTTT. Its translation: CAISESRQGAPAFF.

This clone was seen a handful of times. V gene TRBV5-6 combines with J gene TRBJ1-6; perhaps TRBD1 as D (6 bases). Trimming removed 0 bases at V and 10 bases at J, with 17 bases between. This CDR3 is 16 amino acids long. From germline, CDR1 is SGHDT and CDR2 YYEEEE. This CDR3 reads CASSLGGRSGGSPLHF. In DNA form, the CDR3 reads TGTGCCAGCAGCTTGGGGGGGCGCAGTGGTGGCTCACCCCTCCACTTT.

The chain links TRBV30 to TRBJ2-6; 10 bases line up with TRBD1. This CDR3 is 15 amino acids long. Germline trimming cut 3 bases from V and 6 bases from J; bases unmatched to any gene: 5. Germline loops: CDR1 GTSNPN, CDR2 SVGIG (reference sequence). Here the CDR3 DNA reads TGTGCCTGGAGCCGGACAGGGGGAGAGGCCAACGTCCTGACTTTC. Protein: CAWSRTGGEANVLTF.

This clone has more than one count but fewer than ten. V is TRBV9 and J is TRBJ2-1; D is unresolved. The V and J ends lost 0 bases and 5 bases respectively, with 6 bases between them. This CDR3 comprises 13 residues. From germline, CDR1 is SGDLS and CDR2 YYNGEE. CDR3 nucleotides: TGTGCCAGCAGCGTAGTAACAGACAATGAGCAGTTCTTC. Translation gives CASSVVTDNEQFF.

V is TRBV18 and J is TRBJ1-1; D is possibly TRBD1 (5 bases). Germline V CDR1 and CDR2: KGHSH, LQKENI. The CDR3 spans 15 residues. The V gene lost 5 bases and the J gene lost 4 bases, with 17 bases spanning the gap. The chain's CDR3 is CASSADGGGLTEAFF. The CDR3 nucleotides are TGTGCCAGCTCAGCGGACGGTGGGGGACTCACTGAAGCTTTCTTT.

This clone was picked up a small number of times. The J gene is TRBJ1-2, the V gene TRBV11-2; the D is unclear. The ends were cut back, 3 bases at V and 4 bases at J, with 6 bases in the middle. Germline V gene lookup returns CDR1 SGHAT and CDR2 FQNNGV. The CDR3 length is 12 residues. CDR3 coding DNA: TGTGCCAGCAGCTTCCCCAGCTATGGCTACACCTTC. Protein product: CASSFPSYGYTF.